Listed here are 11 T cell receptor beta chains from one sample, sequenced in a study of long-term antiretroviral therapy in people with HIV. Survey level was the resolution at which the v3.0 immunoSEQ assay ran. The data were produced by immunoSEQ multiplex PCR, yet TCRdb's version contains in-frame clones alone and is incomplete. Of tens of thousands of clones listed, 70% to 90% are singletons. The sample consisted of unsorted PBMCs, taken 1.2 years after starting antiretroviral therapy. The source is a man aged 45 to 65 with HIV.

V is TRBV12-5 and J is TRBJ1-1, with 9 bases matching TRBD1. V shed 0 bases and J 7 bases; nucleotides not matched to a gene: 9. Germline V lookup: CDR1 LGHNT, CDR2 FRNRAP. The CDR3 loop spans 16 amino acids. The CDR3 bases are TGTGCTAGTGGTTTGGTACTGGGACAGGGAACAGGTGAAGCTTTCTTT. It is translated as CASGLVLGQGTGEAFF.

The CDR3, as DNA: TGTGCCACTCGGGACGGTTCCTACGAGCAGTACTTC. Amino acid sequence: CATRDGSYEQYF. This chain joins TRBV28 and TRBJ2-7; D tentatively fits TRBD1 or TRBD2 (5 bases each). CDR1 is MDHEN, CDR2 SYDVKM, per germline. The CDR3 sequence is 12 residues long. V shed 10 bases and J shed 1 base, with 11 bases lying between them.

The genes are TRBV5-1 and TRBJ1-1, with D perhaps TRBD1 (5 bases). The CDR3 is 15 residues long. The V gene lost 3 bases and the J gene lost 11 bases, with 23 bases spanning the gap. Germline V gene data show CDR1 as SGHRS and CDR2 as YFSETQ. CDR3 amino acids: CASSSRAGIGGGAFF. The CDR3 coding sequence is TGCGCCAGCAGCTCCCGAGCAGGGATTGGTGGGGGTGCTTTCTTT.

The gene calls are TRBV28 and TRBJ2-6; 9 nucleotides agree with TRBD1. Germline loops: CDR1 MDHEN, CDR2 SYDVKM. This CDR3 has 16 residues. The V segment lost 5 bases and the J segment 5 bases; nucleotides outside the gene matches: 7. The CDR3 sequence: CASSGQGSDWANVLTF. CDR3 sequence (DNA): TGTGCCAGCAGTGGACAGGGGTCCGACTGGGCCAACGTCCTGACTTTC.

The genes are TRBV28 and TRBJ2-1; unclear D gene. The CDR3 spans 16 residues. CDR1 is MDHEN and CDR2 is SYDVKM in the germline V gene. Deletions cut 3 bases from V and 0 bases from J, with 12 bases between. CDR3 amino acids: CASSLEYSSSYNEQFF. The CDR3 DNA sequence: TGTGCCAGCAGTTTGGAGTACTCGAGCTCCTACAATGAGCAGTTCTTC.

V gene TRBV5-6 combines with J gene TRBJ2-3; TRBD1 matches 7 bases. This CDR3 region has 15 residues. The germline V gene encodes CDR1 SGHDT and CDR2 YYEEEE. The V segment lost 7 bases and the J segment 1 base; nucleotides outside the gene matches: 9. Written as DNA, the CDR3 is TGTGCCAGCGAGGAACTAACAGGGGGCACAGATACGCAGTATTTT. It translates to CASEELTGGTDTQYF.

The CDR3 spells CASSPGRGFWETQYF. CDR3 nucleotides: TGTGCCAGCAGTCCCGGCCGAGGGTTTTGGGAGACCCAGTACTTC. The chain employs TRBV25-1 and TRBJ2-5; TRBD2 is a possible D gene (5 bases). The CDR3 extends over 15 amino acids. Per germline, CDR1 MGHDK and CDR2 SYGVNS. The V end lost 5 bases, the J end lost 5 bases, and 18 bases lay between the germline ends.

The chain has TRBV5-1 and TRBJ2-1, with D possibly being TRBD1 (6 bases). Trimming took off 4 bases at V and 9 bases at J, with 26 bases between the two ends. The length of the CDR3 is 17 residues. Germline values: CDR1 SGHRS, CDR2 YFSETQ. The DNA of the CDR3 is TGCGCCAGCAGCCACAACGGGATGCTAGAGGGGGTGGGTGAGCAGTTCTTC. Amino acids: CASSHNGMLEGVGEQFF.

The rearrangement links TRBV18 to TRBJ2-3, with TRBD1 identical over 7 bases. The CDR3 is made up of 15 amino acids. After removal of 8 bases from V and 3 bases from J, the junction contained 11 bases not matched to a gene. The germline V gene has CDR1 KGHSH and CDR2 LQKENI. The CDR3 nucleotides are TGTGCCAGCCTTTATGGACAGGCGGAAACAGATACGCAGTATTTT. The encoded protein is CASLYGQAETDTQYF.

The chain combines TRBV5-6 with TRBJ1-2, with D unresolved. CDR3 length equals 13 residues. V was clipped by 0 bases and J by 7 bases, with 10 bases between them. The germline CDR1 and CDR2 sequences are SGHDT and YYEEEE. The CDR3 sequence: CASSLDSWGGYTF. The CDR3 DNA reads as TGTGCCAGCAGCTTGGATTCCTGGGGTGGCTACACCTTC.

J is TRBJ1-2 and V is TRBV2; D is undetermined. With 8 bases removed from V and 8 bases from J, the gap between germline ends came to 18 bases. Germline CDR1 and CDR2: SNHLY and FYNNEI. The CDR3 is 13 residues long. CDR3 bases: TGTGCCAGCGGCCCGGGCGGGGTAAAGGGCTACACCTTC. Amino acids: CASGPGGVKGYTF.